The next 17 T cell receptor beta chains were all read from a single sample in a study of T cells in Graves' hyperthyroidism and ophthalmopathy. What was amplified from RNA transcripts were TCR beta CDR3 regions. Carried out on the TCR CDR3, a first-round RT-PCR used the HTBI primer set. Each CDR3 protein gets one entry after TCRdb re-called the multiplex PCR reads with MiXCR. In the table there are 400,000 to 550,000 distinct CDR3 sequences, about 24% of which are singletons. The sample consisted of blood. The receptors come from a woman aged 25-40 years with Graves' ophthalmopathy.

A few counts support this clonotype. The chain recombines TRBV7-2 with TRBJ2-2; tentative D call: TRBD2 (5 bases). Trimming shortened V by 0 bases and J by 6 bases, and 14 bases separated the two germline ends. Germline V gene data show CDR1 as SGHTA and CDR2 as FQGNSA. The CDR3 has 16 residues. DNA for the CDR3: TGTGCCAGCAGCTTAGCCCCTCGGAGGAGTCCCGGGGAGCTGTTTTTT. Encoded protein: CASSLAPRRSPGELFF. Combining the CDR3 with reference TRBV7-2 and TRBJ2-2 gives the whole variable domain GAGVSQSPSNKVTEKGKDVELRCDPISGHTALYWYRQSLGQGLEFLIYFQGNSAPDKSGLPSDRFSAERTGGSVSTLTIQRTQQEDSAVYLCASSLAPRRSPGELFFGEGSRLTVL.

The table lists this clonotype with a count of one. The chain links TRBV29-1 to TRBJ1-2; TRBD1 matches 7 bases. J gave up 14 bases and V 6 bases, and 15 bases lay outside the gene matches. Germline V gives CDR1 SQVTM, CDR2 ANQGSEA. CDR3 length: 12 amino acids. Written as DNA, the CDR3 is TGCAGCGTCGCCGGACAGGTCCGGTTTAGAACCTTC. Encoded protein: CSVAGQVRFRTF.

This clonotype was recorded at least ten times. The chain combines TRBV12-3 or TRBV12-4 with TRBJ1-1; D possibly corresponds to TRBD1 (6 bases). The V gene lost 3 bases and the J gene lost 3 bases, with 17 bases spanning the gap. The length of the CDR3 is 16 residues. The CDR3 DNA reads TGTGCCAGCAGTTTGGGAATCAGGGGATTGGACACTGAAGCTTTCTTT. Translation: CASSLGIRGLDTEAFF.

This clonotype showed up many times. The rearrangement joins TRBV6-2 or TRBV6-3 to TRBJ1-1; TRBD1 matches 9 bases. V was clipped by 4 bases and J by 7 bases; unmatched bases: 4. From germline, CDR1 is MNHEY and CDR2 SVGEGT. CDR3 length equals 13 residues. CDR3 sequence: CASSFGQGIEAFF. The CDR3 DNA is TGTGCCAGCAGTTTCGGACAGGGGATTGAAGCTTTCTTT.

V gene TRBV6-1 combines with J gene TRBJ2-7; D is unresolved. The V end lost 6 bases, the J end lost 6 bases, and 6 bases lay between the germline ends. Germline CDR1 reads MNHNS; CDR2 reads SASEGT. The CDR3 runs 10 residues. As DNA, the CDR3 is TGTGCCAGCAGACACTTCGAGCAGTACTTC. Translating gives CASRHFEQYF.

This clonotype showed up many times. The V and J genes are TRBV6-1 and TRBJ2-7; 7 bases map to TRBD1. This CDR3 is built from 16 residues. Losses at the gene ends were 2 bases for V and 0 bases for J; bases not matched to a gene: 7. Germline V gene data show CDR1 as MNHNS and CDR2 as SASEGT. CDR3 sequence: CASSEIGDSSSYEQYF. The DNA for the CDR3 is TGTGCCAGCAGTGAAATTGGGGACAGCAGCTCCTACGAGCAGTACTTC.

This sequence joins TRBV19 and TRBJ1-5; D perhaps matches TRBD1 (5 bases). CDR1 is LNHDA, CDR2 SQIVND, per germline (reference sequence). V lost 7 bases to trimming and J lost 3 bases, with 10 bases between them. The CDR3 length is 13 residues. CDR3 in DNA: TGTGCCAGTAAGGGACGGAACAATCAGCCCCAGCATTTT. Protein: CASKGRNNQPQHF.

Worth noting for this clonotype: The junction shows a germline mismatch at one end, possibly a read error. This sequence joins TRBV20-1 and TRBJ2-4; TRBD1 might be the D (6 bases). Per the germline V gene, CDR1 is DFQATT and CDR2 is SNEGSKA (reference sequence). The CDR3 totals 13 residues. CDR3 residues: CSARPTAQGIKYF. CDR3 sequence (DNA): TGCAGTGCTAGACCGACTGCACAGGGCATTAAGTACTTC.

The table lists this clonotype with many counts. The V call is TRBV7-2, the J call TRBJ1-2; D gene uncertain. Trimming left V 5 bases short and J 7 bases short, with 17 bases between. The CDR3 covers 14 residues. The V gene's germline CDR1 is SGHTA and CDR2 FQGNSA. The CDR3 DNA sequence: TGTGCCAGCAGCCTACAACGCGATTCCGGTGGCTACACCTTC. Its translation: CASSLQRDSGGYTF.

This rearrangement joins TRBV11-2 to TRBJ2-3, with a weak D call TRBD1 (6 bases). Trimming removed 5 bases from V and 7 bases from J, with 19 bases in between. This CDR3 comprises 15 residues. Germline loops: CDR1 SGHAT, CDR2 FQNNGV. The CDR3 DNA is TGTGCCAGCAGCAATCCGAGACTACAGGGTCATACGCAGTATTTT. Protein product: CASSNPRLQGHTQYF.

This clonotype has at least ten counts. The chain couples TRBV20-1 to TRBJ1-1, with 7 bases that match TRBD1. V shed 7 bases, J shed 5 bases, and the junction held 4 bases outside the gene matches. The CDR3 consists of 11 residues. Germline assignment: CDR1 DFQATT and CDR2 SNEGSKA (reference sequence). The CDR3 region is CSVGQRTEAFF. The CDR3 DNA is TGCAGTGTGGGACAGAGAACTGAAGCTTTCTTT.

This clonotype was seen ten or more times. This rearrangement joins TRBV27 to TRBJ1-1; TRBD1 is a possible D gene (6 bases). The CDR3 consists of 14 residues. Per the germline V gene, CDR1 is MNHEY and CDR2 is SMNVEV (reference sequence). V was trimmed by 7 bases and J by 1 base, leaving 13 bases between them. The CDR3: CASTGGASNTEAFF. DNA for the CDR3: TGTGCCAGCACTGGGGGGGCGTCGAACACTGAAGCTTTCTTT.

The V call is TRBV25-1, the J call TRBJ1-1, with 8 positions matching TRBD1. There are 17 residues in the CDR3. The V and J ends lost 3 bases and 5 bases, in that order; junction bases with no gene match: 14. Germline CDR1 reads MGHDK; CDR2 reads SYGVNS. CDR3 loop: CASSEPLLRTGKTEAFF. The DNA of the CDR3 is TGTGCCAGCAGTGAGCCTCTCCTTCGGACAGGGAAAACTGAAGCTTTCTTT. The variable domain in full, with the rest retrieved from reference TRBV25-1 and TRBJ1-1, is EADIYQTPRYLVIGTGKKITLECSQTMGHDKMYWYQQDPGMELHLIHYSYGVNSTEKGDLSSESTVSRIRTEHFPLTLESARPSHTSQYLCASSEPLLRTGKTEAFFGQGTRLTVV.

This clonotype was found many times. The CDR3 here is CASSYSTSGGGETQYF. DNA of the CDR3: TGTGCCAGCAGTTACTCGACTAGCGGGGGGGGGGAGACCCAGTACTTC. This sequence joins TRBV6-5 and TRBJ2-5; 14 positions match TRBD2. This CDR3 spans 16 amino acids. CDR1 and CDR2 from the germline V gene are MNHEY and SVGAGI. J was trimmed by 5 bases and V by 0 bases; bases with no gene match: 2.

Ten or more counts support this clonotype. The V gene is TRBV7-2, the J gene TRBJ1-3; no definite D call. The length of the CDR3 is 13 residues. Germline V gene data show CDR1 as SGHTA and CDR2 as FQGNSA. The V gene lost 1 base and the J gene lost 4 bases, with 5 bases spanning the gap. The CDR3, as DNA: TGTGCCAGCAGCTTAGTAGGGGGAAACACCATATATTTT. It codes for CASSLVGGNTIYF.

This clonotype was detected a few times. DNA for the CDR3: TGTGCCAGCAGTTTTCAGGGCACCTTGAACACTGAAGCTTTCTTT. This encodes CASSFQGTLNTEAFF. The chain joins TRBV28 to TRBJ1-1; tentatively, D is TRBD1 (5 bases). Deletions cut 3 bases from V and 0 bases from J, with 11 bases between. Looked up from germline, CDR1 is MDHEN and CDR2 is SYDVKM. The CDR3 runs 15 residues.

The genes are TRBV7-2 and TRBJ2-5; perhaps TRBD2 as D (6 bases). Germline V CDR1 and CDR2: SGHTA, FQGNSA. The V end was cut by 7 bases, the J end by 5 bases, with 20 bases between. The CDR3 covers 15 residues. CDR3 in DNA: TGTGCCAGCATCTCGCACCCGGGAGTCGCCGAGACCCAGTACTTC. Protein product: CASISHPGVAETQYF.